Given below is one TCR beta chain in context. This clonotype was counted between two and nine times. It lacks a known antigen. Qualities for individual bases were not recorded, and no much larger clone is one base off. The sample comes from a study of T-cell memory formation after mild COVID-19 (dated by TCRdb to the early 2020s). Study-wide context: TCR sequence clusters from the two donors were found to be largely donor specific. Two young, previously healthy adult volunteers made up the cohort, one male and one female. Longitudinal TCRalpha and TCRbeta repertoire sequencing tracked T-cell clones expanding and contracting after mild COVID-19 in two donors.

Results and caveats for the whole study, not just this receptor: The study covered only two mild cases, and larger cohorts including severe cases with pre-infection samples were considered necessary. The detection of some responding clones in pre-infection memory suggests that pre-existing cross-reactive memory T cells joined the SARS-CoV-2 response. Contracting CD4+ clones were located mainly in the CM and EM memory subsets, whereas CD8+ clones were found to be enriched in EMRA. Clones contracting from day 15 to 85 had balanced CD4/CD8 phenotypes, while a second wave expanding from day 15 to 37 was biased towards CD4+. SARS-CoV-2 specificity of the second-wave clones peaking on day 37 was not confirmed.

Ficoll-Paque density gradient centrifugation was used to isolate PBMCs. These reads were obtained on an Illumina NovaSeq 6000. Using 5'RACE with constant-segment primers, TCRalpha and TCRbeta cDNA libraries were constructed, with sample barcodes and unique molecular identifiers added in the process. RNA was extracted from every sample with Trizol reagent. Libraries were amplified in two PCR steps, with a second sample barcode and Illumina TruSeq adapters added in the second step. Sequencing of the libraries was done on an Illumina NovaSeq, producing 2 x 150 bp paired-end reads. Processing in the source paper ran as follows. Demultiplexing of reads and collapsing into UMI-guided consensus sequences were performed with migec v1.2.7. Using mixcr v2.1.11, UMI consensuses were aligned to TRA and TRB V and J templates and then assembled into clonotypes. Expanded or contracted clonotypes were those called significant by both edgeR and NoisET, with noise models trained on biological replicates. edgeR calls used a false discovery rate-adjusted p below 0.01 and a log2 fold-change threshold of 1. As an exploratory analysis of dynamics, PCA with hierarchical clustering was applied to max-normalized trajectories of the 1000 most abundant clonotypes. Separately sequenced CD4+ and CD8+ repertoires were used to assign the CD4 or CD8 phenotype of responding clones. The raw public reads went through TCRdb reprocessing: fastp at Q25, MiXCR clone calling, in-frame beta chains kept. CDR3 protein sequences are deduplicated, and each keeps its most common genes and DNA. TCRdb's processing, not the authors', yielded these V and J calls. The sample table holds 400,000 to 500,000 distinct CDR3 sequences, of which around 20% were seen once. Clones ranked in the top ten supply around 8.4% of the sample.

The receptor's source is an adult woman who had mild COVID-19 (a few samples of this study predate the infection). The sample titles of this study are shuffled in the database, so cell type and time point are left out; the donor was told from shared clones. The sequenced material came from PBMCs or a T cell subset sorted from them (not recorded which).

The sequenced DNA: TGTGCCAGCAGCACCCGGGACGGCAACACTGAAGCTTTCTTT. Translated, this is CASSTRDGNTEAFF. The chain employs TRBV3-1 and TRBJ1-1; tentative D gene TRBD1, with 5 bases matching. CDR1 and CDR2 are drawn from the germline V gene (reference sequence): LGHDT, YNNKEL. From its cysteine to its phenylalanine, the CDR3 spans 14 amino acids. Of the read, only the CDR3 DNA is kept; its 42 bases are in frame from base 1. V and J are truncated by 5 bases and 2 bases respectively, leaving an intervening sequence of 12 bases.